Listed below are T cell receptor beta chains from one sample, sequenced in a study of patients and donors after allogeneic stem cell transplantation. TCRdb reanalysed the RT-PCR reads using MiXCR and keeps one entry per CDR3 protein. This sample carries approximately 170,000 distinct CDR3 sequences, about 24% of them seen once, and the ten largest clones take 25% to 30%. Sequencing was carried out using blood, either unsorted or a sorted T cell fraction (not recorded which). The receptors stem from a human donor who was either an allogeneic HSCT recipient or a stem cell or donor lymphocyte infusion donor (not recorded which). It is not recorded whose cells these are; they may come from a transplant donor. Both conserved end residues are part of each CDR3. D genes are given only for firm matches. The size of a clone is reported for some rows only, either as once, few or many, or as a class for expanded clones.

CDR3 protein: CASSFRTTDEQYF
CDR3 DNA: TGTGCCAGCAGTTTCAGGACCACCGACGAGCAGTACTTC
D gene: .
clone size: .
J gene: TRBJ2-7
V gene: TRBV12-3/TRBV12-4

CDR3 protein: CASRPGLADYEQYF
CDR3 DNA: TGTGCCAGCAGGCCGGGACTAGCGGACTACGAGCAGTACTTC
D gene: TRBD2
clone size: .
J gene: TRBJ2-7
V gene: TRBV12-3/TRBV12-4

CDR3 protein: CASSLIPPPIRPLLREAYNEQFF
CDR3 DNA: TGTGCCAGCAGTTTAATTCCCCCCCCCATCAGACCTCTCCTTCGGGAAGCGTACAATGAGCAGTTCTTC
D gene: .
clone size: .
J gene: TRBJ2-1
V gene: TRBV27

CDR3 protein: CAIGTGLSYEQYF
CDR3 DNA: TGTGCCATCGGTACAGGGCTCTCCTACGAGCAGTACTTC
D gene: .
clone size: few
J gene: TRBJ2-7
V gene: TRBV10-3

CDR3 protein: CASSFSGLAGANEQFF
CDR3 DNA: TGTGCCAGCAGTTTCTCGGGACTAGCGGGAGCCAATGAGCAGTTCTTC
D gene: TRBD2
clone size: few
J gene: TRBJ2-1
V gene: TRBV12-3/TRBV12-4

CDR3 protein: CASSLDRVYTGELFF
CDR3 DNA: TGTGCCAGCAGCTTAGACAGGGTTTACACCGGGGAGCTGTTTTTT
D gene: TRBD1
clone size: few
J gene: TRBJ2-2
V gene: TRBV5-8

CDR3 protein: CASSQDIGTGNYEQYF
CDR3 DNA: TGCGCCAGCAGCCAAGATATTGGGACAGGGAACTACGAGCAGTACTTC
D gene: TRBD1
clone size: few
J gene: TRBJ2-7
V gene: TRBV4-3

CDR3 protein: CSASPSGGTASYEQYF
CDR3 DNA: TGCAGTGCTAGCCCCTCTGGGGGGACCGCCTCCTACGAGCAGTACTTC
D gene: .
clone size: .
J gene: TRBJ2-7
V gene: TRBV20-1

CDR3 protein: CASSLGGGLSYNEQFF
CDR3 DNA: TGTGCCAGCAGCTTAGGCGGGGGACTCTCCTACAATGAGCAGTTCTTC
D gene: TRBD2
clone size: few
J gene: TRBJ2-1
V gene: TRBV7-2

CDR3 protein: CASSREGSGAYEQYF
CDR3 DNA: TGTGCCAGCAGTCGTGAGGGTAGCGGAGCCTACGAGCAGTACTTC
D gene: .
clone size: .
J gene: TRBJ2-7
V gene: TRBV6-5

CDR3 protein: CASSERGYRGTQYF
CDR3 DNA: TGTGCCAGCTCCGAGAGGGGCTATAGGGGTACGCAGTATTTT
D gene: .
clone size: few
J gene: TRBJ2-3
V gene: TRBV9

CDR3 protein: CASSAEGGREIQYF
CDR3 DNA: TGTGCCAGCAGCGCCGAAGGGGGCCGCGAGATTCAGTACTTC
D gene: TRBD1
clone size: .
J gene: TRBJ2-4
V gene: TRBV9

CDR3 protein: CASSLHRSGNTIYF
CDR3 DNA: TGTGCCAGCAGTTTACACCGCTCTGGAAACACCATATATTTT
D gene: .
clone size: few
J gene: TRBJ1-3
V gene: TRBV12-3/TRBV12-4

CDR3 protein: CASSALDQPNNEQFF
CDR3 DNA: TGTGCCAGCAGCGCCCTTGACCAGCCCAACAATGAGCAGTTCTTC
D gene: .
clone size: .
J gene: TRBJ2-1
V gene: TRBV9

CDR3 protein: CASRSLSDEQYF
CDR3 DNA: TGTGCCAGCAGATCCCTCAGCGACGAGCAGTACTTC
D gene: .
clone size: few
J gene: TRBJ2-7
V gene: TRBV6-2/TRBV6-3

CDR3 protein: CATSRDLGDTQYF
CDR3 DNA: TGTGCCACCAGCAGAGATCTAGGAGATACGCAGTATTTT
D gene: .
clone size: few
J gene: TRBJ2-3
V gene: TRBV15

CDR3 protein: CAISESRGRSYEQYF
CDR3 DNA: TGTGCCATCAGTGAGTCACGGGGGCGATCCTACGAGCAGTACTTC
D gene: .
clone size: .
J gene: TRBJ2-7
V gene: TRBV10-3

CDR3 protein: CASSLSSLGRSNQPQHF
CDR3 DNA: TGTGCCAGCAGTTTATCTAGTCTCGGACGGAGCAATCAGCCCCAGCATTTT
D gene: .
clone size: .
J gene: TRBJ1-5
V gene: TRBV12-3/TRBV12-4

CDR3 protein: CASSQDSDRANTEAFF
CDR3 DNA: TGCGCCAGCAGCCAAGACTCGGACAGGGCCAACACTGAAGCTTTCTTT
D gene: TRBD1
clone size: few
J gene: TRBJ1-1
V gene: TRBV4-1

CDR3 protein: CARGTHAYSNQPQHF
CDR3 DNA: TGTGCCAGGGGTACGCACGCGTATAGCAATCAGCCCCAGCATTTT
D gene: .
clone size: once
J gene: TRBJ1-5
V gene: TRBV19

CDR3 protein: CASSDAAGAYEQYF
CDR3 DNA: TGTGCCAGCAGCGACGCAGCGGGGGCCTACGAGCAGTACTTC
D gene: TRBD2
clone size: .
J gene: TRBJ2-7
V gene: TRBV3-1

CDR3 protein: CASSFSRGILTGELFF
CDR3 DNA: TGCGCCAGCAGCTTTAGTCGGGGGATACTCACCGGGGAGCTGTTTTTT
D gene: .
clone size: .
J gene: TRBJ2-2
V gene: TRBV5-1

CDR3 protein: CASSLGQGKYTDTQYF
CDR3 DNA: TGTGCCAGCAGTCTGGGACAGGGTAAATACACAGATACGCAGTATTTT
D gene: TRBD1
clone size: few
J gene: TRBJ2-3
V gene: TRBV12-3/TRBV12-4

CDR3 protein: CASSFRFNTEAFF
CDR3 DNA: TGTGCCAGCAGTTTTCGATTTAACACTGAAGCTTTCTTT
D gene: .
clone size: .
J gene: TRBJ1-1
V gene: TRBV27

CDR3 protein: CASSQEDSYEQYF
CDR3 DNA: TGCGCCAGCAGCCAAGAGGACAGCTACGAGCAGTACTTC
D gene: .
clone size: .
J gene: TRBJ2-7
V gene: TRBV4-3

CDR3 protein: CASSPRGSRTEAFF
CDR3 DNA: TGCGCCAGCAGCCCTCGAGGTAGTCGGACTGAAGCTTTCTTT
D gene: .
clone size: .
J gene: TRBJ1-1
V gene: TRBV5-1

CDR3 protein: CASSLLTGTQAEAFF
CDR3 DNA: TGCGCCAGCAGCCTGTTGACAGGTACCCAGGCTGAAGCTTTCTTT
D gene: .
clone size: .
J gene: TRBJ1-1
V gene: TRBV5-1

CDR3 protein: CSAAGGPGDTQYF
CDR3 DNA: TGCAGTGCTGCGGGGGGGCCCGGAGATACGCAGTATTTT
D gene: TRBD2
clone size: .
J gene: TRBJ2-3
V gene: TRBV20-1

CDR3 protein: CASSSVGASSYNSPLHF
CDR3 DNA: TGTGCCAGCAGTTCTGTGGGGGCAAGCTCCTATAATTCACCCCTCCACTTT
D gene: .
clone size: many
J gene: TRBJ1-6
V gene: TRBV12-3/TRBV12-4